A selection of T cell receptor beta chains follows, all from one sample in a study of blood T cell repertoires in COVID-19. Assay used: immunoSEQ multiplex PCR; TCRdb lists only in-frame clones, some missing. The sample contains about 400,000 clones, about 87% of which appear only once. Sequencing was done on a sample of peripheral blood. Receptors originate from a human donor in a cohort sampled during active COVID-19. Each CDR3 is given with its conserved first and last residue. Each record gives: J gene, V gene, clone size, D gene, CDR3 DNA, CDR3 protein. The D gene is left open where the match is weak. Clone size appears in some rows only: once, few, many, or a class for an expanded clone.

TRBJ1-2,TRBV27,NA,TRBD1,TGTGCCAGCAGCCAACAGGGGCTATATGGCTACACCTTC,CASSQQGLYGYTF
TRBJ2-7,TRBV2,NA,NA,TGTGCCAGCAGTGAAGCGGGGGCCAACTGGCCCTACGAGCAGTACTTC,CASSEAGANWPYEQYF
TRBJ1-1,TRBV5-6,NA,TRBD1,TGTGCCAGCAGCTTCCGGGACAGGGGAGGTGCGACTGAAGCTTTCTTT,CASSFRDRGGATEAFF
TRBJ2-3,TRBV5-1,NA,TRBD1,TGCGCCAGCAGCTTGGCCTGGGACAGGGTTACAGATACGCAGTATTTT,CASSLAWDRVTDTQYF
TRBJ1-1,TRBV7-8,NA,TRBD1,TGTGCCAGCAGCTTGGGACAGCTTAACACTGAAGCTTTCTTT,CASSLGQLNTEAFF
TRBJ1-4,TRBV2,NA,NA,TGTGCCAGCAGTGGAGGTGGGGCTTCTGAAAAACTGTTTTTT,CASSGGGASEKLFF
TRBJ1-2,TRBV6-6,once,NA,TGTGCCAGCCAGCTTACGATCGGGACTCACTATGGCTACACCTTC,CASQLTIGTHYGYTF
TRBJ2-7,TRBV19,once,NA,TGTGCCAGTAGTATGGACAGCCTTGCCTACGAGCAGTACTTC,CASSMDSLAYEQYF
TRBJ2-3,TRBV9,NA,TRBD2,TGTGCCAGCAGCTCACGGGGGGGCTCTAGCACAGATACGCAGTATTTT,CASSSRGGSSTDTQYF
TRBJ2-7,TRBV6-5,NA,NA,TGTGCCAGCAGTTACAGTCCCGAGGCCGAGCAGTACTTC,CASSYSPEAEQYF
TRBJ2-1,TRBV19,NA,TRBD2,TGTGCCACCGCGGGGGGCGGGAGGCAGTTCTTC,CATAGGGRQFF
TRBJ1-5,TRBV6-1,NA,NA,TGTGCCAGCAGTGAAGACAGGGTAGGGGATCAGCCCCAGCATTTT,CASSEDRVGDQPQHF
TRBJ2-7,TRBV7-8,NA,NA,TGTGCCAGCAGCTTAGTAGGGGGTCAGTCCTACGAGCAGTACTTC,CASSLVGGQSYEQYF
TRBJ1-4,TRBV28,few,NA,TGTGCCAGCAGTCTTCAGTTTAATGAAAAACTGTTTTTT,CASSLQFNEKLFF
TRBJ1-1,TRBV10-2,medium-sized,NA,TGCGCCACCCGGGAGAAGGGATCCACTGAAGCTTTCTTT,CATREKGSTEAFF
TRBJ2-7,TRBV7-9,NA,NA,TGTGCCAGCAGCCCCCTGCGAGGCCCCGTCGAGCAGTACTTC,CASSPLRGPVEQYF
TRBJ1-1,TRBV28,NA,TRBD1,TGTGCCAGCAGACCGGGAGACAGGGTTAACACTGAAGCTTTCTTT,CASRPGDRVNTEAFF
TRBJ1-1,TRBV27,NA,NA,TGTGCCAGCAGTTTAACAGGGATGAGCACTGAAGCTTTCTTT,CASSLTGMSTEAFF
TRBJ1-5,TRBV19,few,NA,TGTGCCAGTAGTATCAACAGGGAACAGCCCCAGCATTTT,CASSINREQPQHF
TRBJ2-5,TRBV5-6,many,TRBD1,TGTGCCAGCAGCATCGGGACAGGGGTCGGGGAGACCCAGTACTTC,CASSIGTGVGETQYF
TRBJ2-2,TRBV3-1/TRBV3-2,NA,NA,TGTGCCAGCAGTACAGGGCCCAACACCGGGGAGCTGTTTTTT,CASSTGPNTGELFF
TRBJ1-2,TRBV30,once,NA,TGTGCCTGGGGGACCCGGGGGGGAGGCTACACCTTC,CAWGTRGGGYTF
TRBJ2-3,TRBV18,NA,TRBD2,TGTGCCAGCTCAACCCTAGCGGGAGGCACAGATACGCAGTATTTT,CASSTLAGGTDTQYF
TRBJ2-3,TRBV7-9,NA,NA,TGTGCCAGCAGCTTAACACCCGATACGCAGTATTTT,CASSLTPDTQYF
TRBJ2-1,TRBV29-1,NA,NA,TGCAGCGCCCAGACTAGGAACCCTTACAATGAGCAGTTCTTC,CSAQTRNPYNEQFF
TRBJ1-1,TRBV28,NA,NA,TGTGCCAGCAGCCTCCAGCAGGCGAACACTGAAGCTTTCTTT,CASSLQQANTEAFF
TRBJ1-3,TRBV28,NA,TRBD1,TGTGCCAGCAGTTCCCCGACAGGGACTGGAAACACCATATATTTT,CASSSPTGTGNTIYF
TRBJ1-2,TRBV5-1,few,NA,TGCGCCAGCAGCCCCAGGGCCCATCAAAACGGCTACACCTTC,CASSPRAHQNGYTF
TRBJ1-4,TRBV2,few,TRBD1,TGTGCCAGCAGTGTGGTGACAGGGCTGGAACTGTTTTTT,CASSVVTGLELFF
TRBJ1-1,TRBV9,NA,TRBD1,TGTGCCAGCAGCGTTTCTCCGGGACAGGGAATCACTGAAGCTTTCTTT,CASSVSPGQGITEAFF
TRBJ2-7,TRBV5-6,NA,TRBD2,TGTGCCAGCAGCTCGGGACTAGCGGTTGCCTACGAGCAGTACTTC,CASSSGLAVAYEQYF
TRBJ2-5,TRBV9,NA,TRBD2,TGTGCCAGCAGCACTGACGCGGGAGGGGAGACCCAGTACTTC,CASSTDAGGETQYF
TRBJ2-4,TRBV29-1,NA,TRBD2,TGCAGCGTTGCCGGTCTAGCGGGAATTAACATTCAGTACTTC,CSVAGLAGINIQYF
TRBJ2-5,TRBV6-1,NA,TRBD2,TGTGCCAGCAGTGAACTAGCGGGGGGTGGGGCGGCCCAGTACTTC,CASSELAGGGAAQYF
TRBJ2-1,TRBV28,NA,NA,TGTGCCAGCAGTTTAGGGCAGGGCCTTGTCAATGAGCAGTTCTTC,CASSLGQGLVNEQFF
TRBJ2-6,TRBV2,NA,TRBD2,TGTGCCAGCAGTGCCTCGACTAGCGGGAGGTCTGTTGGGGCCAACGTCCTGACTTTC,CASSASTSGRSVGANVLTF
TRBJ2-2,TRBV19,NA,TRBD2,TGTGCCAGCGGACTAGCGGGGGATAACACCGGGGAGCTGTTTTTT,CASGLAGDNTGELFF
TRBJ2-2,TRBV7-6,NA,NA,TGTGCCAGCAGCCTGTATGGACAGCAAACCGGGGAGCTGTTTTTT,CASSLYGQQTGELFF
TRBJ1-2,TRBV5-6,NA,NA,TGTGCCAGCAGCTTGGTGCAGGGAGGCAATGGCTACACCTTC,CASSLVQGGNGYTF
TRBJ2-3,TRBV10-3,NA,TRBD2,TGTGCCATCAAAGTGCGGGAGTCTACAGATACGCAGTATTTT,CAIKVRESTDTQYF
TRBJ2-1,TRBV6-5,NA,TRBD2,TGTGCCAGCAGTCCCCAAGCAGCGGGGCGGAATGAGCAGTTCTTC,CASSPQAAGRNEQFF
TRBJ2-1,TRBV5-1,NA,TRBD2,TGCGCCAGCAGCCAGGGGGGACTAGCTTCCGTCCATGAGCAGTTCTTC,CASSQGGLASVHEQFF
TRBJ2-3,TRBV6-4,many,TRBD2,TGTGCCAGCAGTGGCACTAGCGGGGGCACAGATACGCAGTATTTT,CASSGTSGGTDTQYF
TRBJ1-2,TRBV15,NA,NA,TGTGCCACCAGCAATAGACAGCTCTATGGCTACACCTTC,CATSNRQLYGYTF
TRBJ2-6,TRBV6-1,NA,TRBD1,TGTGCCAGCAGTGCGCTAACAGGGGTCGGGGCCAACGTCCTGACTTTC,CASSALTGVGANVLTF
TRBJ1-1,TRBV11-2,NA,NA,TGTGCCAGCAGCGTCGGTTTCTACACTGAAGCTTTCTTT,CASSVGFYTEAFF
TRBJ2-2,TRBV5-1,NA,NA,TGCGCCAGCAGCTTGGAGCGGCAAGGTCCCGGGGAGCTGTTTTTT,CASSLERQGPGELFF
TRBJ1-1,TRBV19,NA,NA,TGTGCCAGTAGTATAGGACAAACAGGGCTAACTGAAGCTTTCTTT,CASSIGQTGLTEAFF
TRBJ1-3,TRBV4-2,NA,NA,TGTGCCAGCAGCCAAGATGAGGGAAACACCATATATTTT,CASSQDEGNTIYF
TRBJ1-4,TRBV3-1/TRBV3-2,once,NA,TGTGCCAGCAGCCAAGGGGTCAGGGTCGGTGAAAAACTGTTTTTT,CASSQGVRVGEKLFF
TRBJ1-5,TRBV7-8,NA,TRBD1,TGTGCCAGCAGCCTGACAGGGAGGAGCAATCAGCCCCAGCATTTT,CASSLTGRSNQPQHF
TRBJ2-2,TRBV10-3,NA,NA,TGTGCCATCAGTGAGTCGGGCGGGCCCGGGGAGCTGTTTTTT,CAISESGGPGELFF